The 18 T cell receptor beta chains below all came from one sample that was sequenced in a study of cytotoxic CD8 clonotypes in ibrutinib-treated CLL. Clones were sequenced by immunoSEQ multiplex PCR, and TCRdb holds only the in-frame ones, with some missing. The data contain hundreds of thousands of clones, about three quarters of them seen just once; the ten biggest clones take up 15%. This specimen consisted of PBMCs, obtained after 24 months of ibrutinib treatment. The receptor source for this set is a human donor with chronic lymphocytic leukemia.

CDR3 in amino acids: CSVGLHEGLFF. In DNA form, the CDR3 reads TGCAGCGTGGGTTTACATGAGGGACTGTTTTTT. The rearrangement uses TRBV29-1 and TRBJ1-4; D is unclear. The V end lost 6 bases, the J end lost 13 bases, and 15 bases lay between the germline ends. Germline CDR1 SQVTM, CDR2 ANQGSEA. The CDR3 has 11 residues. The full variable domain, in which reference TRBV29-1 and TRBJ1-4 provide the parts outside the CDR3, is SAVISQKPSRDICQRGTSLTIQCQVDSQVTMMFWYRQQPGQSLTLIATANQGSEATYESGFVIDKFPISRPNLTFSTLTVSNMSPEDSSIYLCSVGLHEGLFFGSGTQLSVL.

The gene calls are TRBV5-1 and TRBJ2-7, with TRBD2 identical over 7 bases. CDR3 size: 15 residues. Germline V lookup: CDR1 SGHRS, CDR2 YFSETQ. J gave up 0 bases and V 5 bases, and 8 bases lay outside the gene matches. The CDR3 protein is CASSRSGGSSYEQYF. CDR3 nucleotides: TGCGCCAGCAGTCGATCGGGCGGGAGCTCCTACGAGCAGTACTTC.

This chain links TRBV9 with TRBJ2-3; D is uncertain. CDR1 is SGDLS and CDR2 is YYNGEE in the germline V gene. V lost 2 bases and J 2 bases, leaving 15 bases between the germline ends. The CDR3 extends over 16 amino acids. CDR3 DNA: TGTGCCAGCAGCGTCGACTCGCTTTTCTTCACAGATACGCAGTATTTT. As protein: CASSVDSLFFTDTQYF.

The chain is built from TRBV6-5 and TRBJ1-1; 8 bases align to TRBD1. The CDR3 contains 15 residues. The J segment lost 4 bases and the V segment lost 5 bases, leaving 9 bases of the junction unmatched. Per the germline V gene, CDR1 is MNHEY and CDR2 is SVGAGI. The CDR3 DNA is TGTGCCAGCAGTCCCGGACAGGGACGAGGCACTGAAGCTTTCTTT. This gives the protein CASSPGQGRGTEAFF.

This clone was picked up one time. The chain links TRBV21-1 to TRBJ2-1; the DNA was not compared with TRBD1, the D call given in the table. TRBV21-1 is marked as a pseudogene. The CDR3 contains 12 residues. The DNA of the CDR3 is TGTGCCAGCAGCAAAGACAGGTCGGAGCAGTTCTTC. Its translation: CASSKDRSEQFF.

This clone has just a few counts. The rearrangement links TRBV29-1 to TRBJ2-2, with D hard to call. With 4 bases removed from V and 6 bases from J, the gap between germline ends came to 9 bases. The germline V gene has CDR1 SQVTM and CDR2 ANQGSEA. This CDR3 region has 12 residues. CDR3 region: CSVVVGSGELFF. The CDR3 DNA reads as TGCAGCGTTGTTGTGGGCTCCGGGGAGCTGTTTTTT.

This chain uses TRBV9 with TRBJ2-1; TRBD1 matches at 7 bases. There are 13 residues in the CDR3. The V and J ends lost 0 bases and 10 bases, in that order; junction bases with no gene match: 4. Germline assignment: CDR1 SGDLS and CDR2 YYNGEE. The CDR3 DNA reads TGTGCCAGCAGCGTAGTAGGGGGCCAGGAGCAGTTCTTC. Translated, it gives CASSVVGGQEQFF.

The chain recombines TRBV5-1 with TRBJ2-1, with D unresolved. Germline values: CDR1 SGHRS, CDR2 YFSETQ. V was pared by 2 bases and J by 6 bases, with 12 bases between. This CDR3 spans 14 amino acids. As DNA, the CDR3 is TGCGCCAGCAGCTTAGGGCAGGACCGCAATGAGCAGTTCTTC. This gives the protein CASSLGQDRNEQFF.

This sequence joins TRBV30 and TRBJ1-2; D perhaps matches TRBD1 (6 bases). The CDR3 covers 13 residues. V was shortened by 2 bases and J by 8 bases, with 15 bases between the two germline ends. CDR1 is GTSNPN, CDR2 SVGIG, per germline (reference sequence). In DNA, the CDR3 is TGTGCCTGGAGTCAGGACAGCCTGGAGGGCTACACCTTC. Protein: CAWSQDSLEGYTF. Filled out from reference TRBV30 and TRBJ1-2, the complete variable domain reads SQTIHQWPATLVQPVGSPLSLECTVEGTSNPNLYWYRQAAGRGLQLLFYSVGIGQISSEVPQNLSASRPQDRQFILSSKKLLLSDSGFYLCAWSQDSLEGYTFGSGTRLTVV.

CDR3 residues: CSTRAWDEQYF. For the CDR3, the DNA is TGCAGCACTCGGGCATGGGACGAGCAGTACTTC. The chain has TRBV20-1 and TRBJ2-7; unclear D gene. This CDR3 spans 11 amino acids. In germline, CDR1 is DFQATT, CDR2 SNEGSKA (reference sequence).

This chain joins TRBV6-5 and TRBJ2-1, with 7 bases lining up with TRBD2. Germline CDR1 MNHEY, CDR2 SVGAGI. With V trimmed by 0 bases and J by 9 bases, 11 bases remained unmatched. This CDR3 has 16 residues. The CDR3 sequence is CASSYSAGADTGEQFF. CDR3 DNA: TGTGCCAGCAGTTACTCTGCGGGAGCGGATACGGGTGAGCAGTTCTTC.

The chain recombines TRBV19 with TRBJ2-3, with D hard to call. Germline CDR1 reads LNHDA; CDR2 reads SQIVND (reference sequence). Trimming took 4 bases from V and 6 from J, leaving 17 bases between them. This CDR3 is built from 15 residues. The CDR3 bases are TGTGCCAGTAGTAGGTGGGATATTTCAGAGGATACGCAGTATTTT. Translating it yields CASSRWDISEDTQYF.

The chain recombines TRBV18 with TRBJ2-5; TRBD2 agrees at 10 bases. V trimming: 5 bases; J trimming: 0 bases; junction bases outside the gene matches: 18. Per the germline V gene, CDR1 is KGHSH and CDR2 is LQKENI. The CDR3 sequence is 20 residues long. In DNA form, the CDR3 reads TGTGCCAGCTCAACCTTGAACTCGGCTAGCGGGAGAATATACCAAGAGACCCAGTACTTC. As protein: CASSTLNSASGRIYQETQYF.

This clone was counted once. V and J are TRBV29-1 and TRBJ2-1, with 8 bases that match TRBD2. The CDR3 loop spans 16 amino acids. Germline lookup yields CDR1 SQVTM and CDR2 ANQGSEA. With V trimmed by 0 bases and J by 5 bases, 9 bases remained unmatched. The CDR3 loop is CSVEDPRGRFHNEQFF. The DNA for the CDR3 is TGCAGCGTTGAAGATCCCCGCGGGAGGTTCCACAATGAGCAGTTCTTC.

This clone was counted a few times. V usage is TRBV11-2 and J usage is TRBJ2-2; no definite D call. V was clipped by 6 bases and J by 4 bases, with 15 bases between them. This CDR3 region has 15 residues. Germline V gene sequence: CDR1 SGHAT, CDR2 FQNNGV. For the CDR3, the DNA is TGTGCCAGCAGTGTCAGTTACGCGGCCACCGGGGAGCTGTTTTTT. Encoded protein: CASSVSYAATGELFF.

This chain links TRBV10-3 with TRBJ2-5; the D is unclear. The germline V gene has CDR1 ENHRY and CDR2 SYGVKD. This CDR3 comprises 13 residues. V was cut by 2 bases and J by 5 bases, with 9 bases left in between. CDR3 amino acids: CAISETTWETQYF. The CDR3, as DNA: TGTGCCATCAGTGAGACGACTTGGGAGACCCAGTACTTC.

V is TRBV7-9 and J is TRBJ2-1; TRBD2 aligns across 8 bases. Looked up from germline, CDR1 is SEHNR and CDR2 is FQNEAQ (reference sequence). This CDR3 comprises 14 residues. The J segment lost 3 bases and the V segment lost 2 bases, leaving 0 bases of the junction unmatched. CDR3 region: CASSLLAGYNEQFF. The DNA of the CDR3 is TGTGCCAGCAGCTTACTAGCGGGCTACAATGAGCAGTTCTTC.

This clone was counted between two and nine times. V is TRBV7-9 and J is TRBJ2-2; 13 bases map to TRBD2. The length of the CDR3 is 16 residues. Trimming at V came to 4 bases and at J to 5 bases, leaving 4 bases not matched to a gene. Germline loops: CDR1 SEHNR, CDR2 FQNEAQ (reference sequence). The chain's CDR3 is CASSSLAGGPTGELFF. For the CDR3, the DNA is TGTGCCAGCAGCTCACTAGCGGGAGGGCCGACCGGGGAGCTGTTTTTT.